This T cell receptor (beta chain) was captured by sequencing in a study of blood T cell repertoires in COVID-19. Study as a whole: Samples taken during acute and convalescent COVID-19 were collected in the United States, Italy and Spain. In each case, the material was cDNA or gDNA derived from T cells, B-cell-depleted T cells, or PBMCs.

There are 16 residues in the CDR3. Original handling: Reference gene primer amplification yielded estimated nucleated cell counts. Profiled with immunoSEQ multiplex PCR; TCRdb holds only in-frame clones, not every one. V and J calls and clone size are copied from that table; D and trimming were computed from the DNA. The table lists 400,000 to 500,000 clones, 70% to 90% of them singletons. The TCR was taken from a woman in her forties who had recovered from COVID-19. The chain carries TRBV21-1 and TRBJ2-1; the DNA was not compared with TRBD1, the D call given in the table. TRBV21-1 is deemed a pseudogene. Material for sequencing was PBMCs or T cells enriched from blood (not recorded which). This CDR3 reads CASSKFLSWAYNEQFF. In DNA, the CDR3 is TGTGCCAGCAGCAAGTTTTTATCGTGGGCTTACAATGAGCAGTTCTTC.